Included here is one T cell receptor beta chain sequence, with context. Profiled with immunoSEQ multiplex PCR; TCRdb holds only in-frame clones, not every one. The sample lists about 150,000 clones; more than 85% were seen once. This record comes from a study of T cell responses to AZD1222 COVID-19 vaccine. Study-wide context: Second-dose schedules of about 4 or about 12 weeks were combined.

V lost 3 bases and J 7 bases, leaving 13 bases between the germline ends. CDR1 is KGHSH, CDR2 LQKENI, per germline. The CDR3 loop spans 14 amino acids. Material: peripheral blood, obtained on day 0 of AZD1222 vaccination. This chain uses TRBV18 with TRBJ1-3, with D perhaps matching TRBD1 (5 bases). This TCR was recovered from an adult in good health. The DNA of the CDR3 is TGTGCCAGCTCACCGTTGGTCCAGGGTAACACCATATATTTT. The encoded protein is CASSPLVQGNTIYF. The full variable domain, its missing parts supplied by reference TRBV18 and TRBJ1-3, is NAGVMQNPRHLVRRRGQEARLRCSPMKGHSHVYWYRQLPEEGLKFMVYLQKENIIDESGMPKERFSAEFPKEGPSILRIQQVVRGDSAAYFCASSPLVQGNTIYFGEGSWLTVV.